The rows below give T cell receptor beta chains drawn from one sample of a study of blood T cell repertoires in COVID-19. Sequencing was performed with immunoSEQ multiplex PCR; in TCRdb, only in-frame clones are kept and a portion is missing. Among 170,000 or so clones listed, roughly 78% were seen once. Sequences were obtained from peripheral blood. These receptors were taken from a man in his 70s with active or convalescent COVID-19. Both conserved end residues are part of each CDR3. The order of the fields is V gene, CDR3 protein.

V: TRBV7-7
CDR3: CASRAVGPGTQYF

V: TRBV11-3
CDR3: CASSPPTRETDTQYF

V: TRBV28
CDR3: CASSLLGAGTSGTYEQYF

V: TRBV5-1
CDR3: CASSLSGPPYNEQFF

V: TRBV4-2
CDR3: CASSQDPRDSSGNTIYF

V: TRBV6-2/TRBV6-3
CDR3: CASSSGFVTEAFF

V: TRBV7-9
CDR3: CASSPGGWDEKLFF

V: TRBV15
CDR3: CATSRTTDYNEQFF

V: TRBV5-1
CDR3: CASSHPGSPLHF

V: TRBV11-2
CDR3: CASSLSTGVEGYTF

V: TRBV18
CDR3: CASQNLDRVRTEAFF

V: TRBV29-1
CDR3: CSADFGGKAEAFF

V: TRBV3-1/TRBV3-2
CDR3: CASSQGYRGHEQFF

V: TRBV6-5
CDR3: CASSLGQGLYEQYF

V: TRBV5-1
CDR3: CASSSDRGDSPLHF

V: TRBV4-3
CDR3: CASSQARGQPQHF

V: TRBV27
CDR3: CASSSLGLFNYGYTF

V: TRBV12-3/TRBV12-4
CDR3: CASSQGTAHGYTF

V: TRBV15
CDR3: CATSRDSPTGKKRDTEAFF

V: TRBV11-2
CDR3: CASSSGGASNGELFF

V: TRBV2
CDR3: CASMSQYNEQFF

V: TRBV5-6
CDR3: CASSLIAGNEQFF

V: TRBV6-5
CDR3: CASLKNTEAFF

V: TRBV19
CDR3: CASSIGQTAYNEQFF

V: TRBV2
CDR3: CASASEMNTEAFF

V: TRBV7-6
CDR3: CASSRRLAETPYNEQFF

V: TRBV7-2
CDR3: CASSEGTAHYNEQFF

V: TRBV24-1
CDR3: CATSQAAGRQYF

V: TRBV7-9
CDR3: CASSRQGADGYTF

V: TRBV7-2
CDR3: CASRFRTGSYEQYF

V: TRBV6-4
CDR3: CASSAGPHPSGSYGYTF

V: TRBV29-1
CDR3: CSVGDRGNEKLFF

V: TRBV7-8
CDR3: CASSTSWGMNDQPQHF

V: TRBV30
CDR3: CAWSVVGLVSNEQFF

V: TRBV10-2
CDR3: CASSRGWRESVETQYF

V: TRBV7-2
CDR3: CASSLGALGAETQYF

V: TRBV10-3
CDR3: CAISGSYEQYF

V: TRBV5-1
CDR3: CASSLTAGSYNEQFF

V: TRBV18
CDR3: CASSLSANTGELFF

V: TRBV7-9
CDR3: CASSLGRDSSTDTQYF

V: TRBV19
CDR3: CASSTGTGAGQPQHF

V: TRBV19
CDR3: CASSKQGLDYGYTF

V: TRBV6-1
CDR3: CASSERRRGTDTQYF